Shown below are 26 T cell receptor beta chains from a single sample sequenced in a study of cytomegalovirus exposure and HLA in healthy donors. In the PCR, 60 Vbeta and 13 Jbeta primers were used. Here immunoSEQ multiplex PCR was the method, and the copy in TCRdb shows in-frame clones only, minus some. Among more than 85,000 clones listed, roughly three quarters were seen once. Material: PBMCs. All receptors derive from a male donor in good health and CMV-seropositive.

The chain couples TRBV30 to TRBJ2-5, with D perhaps matching TRBD1 (7 bases). The CDR3 covers 12 residues. V dropped 2 bases and J dropped 4 bases, with 8 bases sitting between them. Germline V gene lookup returns CDR1 GTSNPN and CDR2 SVGIG (reference sequence). This CDR3 is CAWSQGGETQYF. For the CDR3, the DNA is TGTGCCTGGAGTCAGGGGGGAGAGACCCAGTACTTC.

This chain links TRBV1 with TRBJ2-1; the table's D call, TRBD1, was not checked against the DNA. TRBV1 counts as a pseudogene. This CDR3 region has 13 residues. For the CDR3, the DNA is TGCACCAGCAACCCACAGGCCCGGGATGAGCAGTTCTTC. It yields the protein CTSNPQARDEQFF.

The chain recombines TRBV7-2 with TRBJ1-1; D is undetermined. V lost 5 bases and J lost 6, with 16 bases in between. CDR1 SGHTA and CDR2 FQGNSA come from the germline V gene. The CDR3 is 14 residues long. CDR3 region: CASSPSGTGAEAFF. CDR3 bases: TGTGCCAGCAGCCCCTCGGGAACTGGCGCTGAAGCTTTCTTT.

This clone was counted only a few times. V usage is TRBV14 and J usage is TRBJ1-1; D unresolved. The germline V gene has CDR1 SGHDN and CDR2 FVKESK. This CDR3 contains 16 residues. Trimming shortened V by 0 bases and J by 3 bases, and 14 bases separated the two germline ends. Written as DNA, the CDR3 is TGTGCCAGCAGCCAAGAATACGGGTCAGTAGACACTGAAGCTTTCTTT. Protein product: CASSQEYGSVDTEAFF.

The CDR3 spells CASSSRQYYEQYF. In DNA form, the CDR3 reads TGTGCCAGCAGCAGCCGACAGTACTACGAGCAGTACTTC. V is TRBV5-6 and J is TRBJ2-7; tentatively, D is TRBD1 (5 bases). The CDR3 runs 13 residues. V lost 4 bases to trimming and J lost 3 bases, with 11 bases between them. The germline gives CDR1 SGHDT, CDR2 YYEEEE.

The table lists this clone with a count of one. V is TRBV18 and J is TRBJ1-1, with 7 bases fitting TRBD1. Germline V lookup: CDR1 KGHSH, CDR2 LQKENI. The CDR3 sequence is 14 residues long. V was pared by 5 bases and J by 0 bases, with 3 bases of the junction left unmatched. The CDR3: CASSARGVNTEAFF. CDR3 sequence (DNA): TGTGCCAGCTCAGCCAGGGGGGTGAACACTGAAGCTTTCTTT.

The genes are TRBV15 and TRBJ1-6; D is undetermined. Germline loops: CDR1 LNHNV, CDR2 YYDKDF (reference sequence). The CDR3 contains 12 residues. The V gene lost 3 bases and the J gene lost 11 bases, with 8 bases spanning the gap. CDR3 sequence (DNA): TGTGCCACCAGCAGCTACCTAGCACCCCTCCACTTT. Protein: CATSSYLAPLHF.

A single count supports this clone. CDR3 residues: CAFGNTEAFF. The CDR3 DNA reads as TGTGCCTTCGGGAACACTGAAGCTTTCTTT. The chain couples TRBV30 to TRBJ1-1; unclear D gene. This CDR3 has 10 residues. CDR1 is GTSNPN, CDR2 SVGIG, per germline (reference sequence). V was trimmed by 7 bases and J by 1 base, leaving 4 bases between them.

The CDR3 coding sequence is TGTGCCAGCTCACGTAGCTGGATTGAGACCCAGTACTTC. Its protein is CASSRSWIETQYF. This chain links TRBV18 with TRBJ2-5; D call uncertain. Germline V lookup: CDR1 KGHSH, CDR2 LQKENI. The CDR3 has 13 amino acids. V was clipped by 4 bases and J by 5 bases, with 11 bases between them.

This sequence joins TRBV7-9 and TRBJ2-7; unclear D gene. The CDR3 extends over 12 amino acids. In germline, CDR1 is SEHNR, CDR2 FQNEAQ (reference sequence). Trimming left V 3 bases short and J 4 bases short, with 7 bases between. The CDR3 coding sequence is TGTGCCAGCAGCTTTTCAGGATACGAGCAGTACTTC. It encodes CASSFSGYEQYF.

V and J are TRBV5-4 and TRBJ1-2; possible D gene TRBD1, 5 bases. V was cut by 0 bases and J by 2 bases, with 8 bases left in between. CDR1 is SGHNT and CDR2 is YYREEE in the germline V gene (reference sequence). The length of the CDR3 is 14 residues. The CDR3 coding sequence is TGTGCCAGCAGCTTGGGGGGCATGAACTATGGCTACACCTTC. It translates to CASSLGGMNYGYTF.

The chain recombines TRBV11-2 with TRBJ1-1, with D uncertain. The V gene lost 7 bases and the J gene lost 3 bases, with 12 bases spanning the gap. This CDR3 has 13 amino acids. CDR1 and CDR2 (germline): SGHAT, FQNNGV. The CDR3 loop is CASTAGWDTEAFF. CDR3 in DNA: TGTGCCAGCACGGCGGGGTGGGACACTGAAGCTTTCTTT.

This clone was detected a few times. The chain employs TRBV27 and TRBJ2-7, with D possibly being TRBD1 (6 bases). The V gene's germline CDR1 is MNHEY and CDR2 SMNVEV (reference sequence). Between the trimmed V and J ends, which lost 4 bases and 5 bases, there was a span of 12 bases. CDR3 size: 13 residues. CDR3 bases: TGTGCCAGCAGTTCGACAGGCTGGGACGAGCAGTACTTC. It translates to CASSSTGWDEQYF.

The chain couples TRBV13 to TRBJ2-7, with D possibly TRBD2 on 5 matching bases. This CDR3 is 15 amino acids long. Per germline, CDR1 PRHDT and CDR2 FYEKMQ (reference sequence). Trimming cost V 0 bases and J 0 bases, with 9 bases left between them. The DNA for the CDR3 is TGTGCCAGCAGCTTAGGCGGAGGTAGCTCCTACGAGCAGTACTTC. Translating it yields CASSLGGGSSYEQYF.

This rearrangement joins TRBV5-8 to TRBJ2-1, with TRBD1 matching over 8 bases. The ends lost 6 bases at V and 4 bases at J; junction bases unmatched: 6. CDR1 SGHTS and CDR2 YDEGEE come from the germline V gene. This CDR3 contains 14 residues. The CDR3 spells CASNPGQEYNEQFF. CDR3 sequence (DNA): TGTGCCAGCAACCCGGGACAGGAGTACAATGAGCAGTTCTTC.

The chain recombines TRBV10-1 with TRBJ2-7, with a tentative D call TRBD2 (6 bases). The CDR3 is 13 amino acids. Trimming removed 7 bases from V and 4 bases from J, with 14 bases in between. Germline-derived CDR1 and CDR2 are WNHNN and SYGVQD (reference sequence). The CDR3 loop is CASKRLAPYEQYF. The DNA of the CDR3 is TGCGCCAGCAAAAGGCTAGCGCCGTACGAGCAGTACTTC.

The chain combines TRBV13 with TRBJ2-2, with no clear D. CDR3 length: 11 amino acids. The V and J ends lost 3 bases and 7 bases respectively, with 3 bases between them. Looked up from germline, CDR1 is PRHDT and CDR2 is FYEKMQ (reference sequence). The CDR3: CASSFGGELFF. The CDR3 DNA is TGTGCCAGCAGCTTCGGCGGGGAGCTGTTTTTT.

This clone was seen just once. The gene calls are TRBV19 and TRBJ2-2, with 7 nucleotides matching TRBD1. This CDR3 has 16 residues. With 9 bases clipped from V and 2 bases from J, the junction kept 12 bases outside the gene matches. The germline V gene has CDR1 LNHDA and CDR2 SQIVND (reference sequence). CDR3 bases: TGTGCCAGCTCCGGCCTCCGACAGGGTAACACCGGGGAGCTGTTTTTT. Protein: CASSGLRQGNTGELFF.

The chain is built from TRBV28 and TRBJ1-2, with D maybe TRBD1 (5 bases). The CDR3 runs 13 residues. The germline CDR1 and CDR2 sequences are MDHEN and SYDVKM. The V and J ends lost 1 base and 7 bases respectively, with 10 bases between them. As DNA, the CDR3 is TGTGCCAGCAGTTTATCGGGGAGGGGTGGCTACACCTTC. The encoded protein is CASSLSGRGGYTF.

The rearrangement uses TRBV30 and TRBJ2-4; D is ambiguous. The CDR3 is made up of 13 amino acids. Germline CDR1 and CDR2: GTSNPN and SVGIG (reference sequence). Trimming stripped 3 bases from V and 3 bases from J, with 9 bases between. The CDR3 DNA follows: TGTGCCTGGAGAAATCCTAGCAAAAACATTCAGTACTTC. This sequence encodes CAWRNPSKNIQYF.

The chain carries TRBV7-2 and TRBJ2-7; D might be TRBD2 (6 bases). Per the germline V gene, CDR1 is SGHTA and CDR2 is FQGNSA. The length of the CDR3 is 15 residues. Trimming took off 6 bases at V and 6 bases at J, with 21 bases between the two ends. CDR3 nucleotides: TGTGCCAGCAGTCTCCGGGCAGGCCAGGGAGGCGAGCAGTACTTC. This gives the protein CASSLRAGQGGEQYF.

The chain joins TRBV11-2 to TRBJ1-5, with D possibly TRBD1 on 6 matching bases. Trimming shortened V by 0 bases and J by 4 bases, and 10 bases separated the two germline ends. The germline CDR1 and CDR2 sequences are SGHAT and FQNNGV. The CDR3 is 15 amino acids. The CDR3 region has the DNA TGTGCCAGCAGCTTAGACAGGGGCGGAAATCAGCCCCAGCATTTT. Amino acid sequence: CASSLDRGGNQPQHF.

A single count supports this clone. Other DNA sequences in the same sample also yield this CDR3. The rearrangement links TRBV5-1 to TRBJ2-6, with D maybe TRBD2 (5 bases). Germline loops: CDR1 SGHRS, CDR2 YFSETQ. The CDR3 has 15 amino acids. V was pared by 2 bases and J by 0 bases, with 6 bases between. CDR3 loop: CASSLGGSGANVLTF. CDR3 DNA sequence: TGCGCCAGCAGCTTAGGAGGCTCTGGGGCCAACGTCCTGACTTTC.

The V and J genes are TRBV29-1 and TRBJ2-1; TRBD1 matches 8 bases. The V segment lost 4 bases and the J segment 6 bases; nucleotides outside the gene matches: 5. CDR1 is SQVTM and CDR2 is ANQGSEA in the germline V gene. The CDR3 loop spans 13 amino acids. CDR3 DNA sequence: TGCAGCGTTGGCGAGACAGGGGCCAATGAGCAGTTCTTC. It yields the protein CSVGETGANEQFF.

This clone was picked up a small number of times. The chain links TRBV6-1 to TRBJ1-5; the D gene is possibly TRBD1 (6 bases). V was trimmed by 6 bases and J by 10 bases, leaving 10 bases between them. CDR3 length: 11 residues. CDR1 and CDR2 (germline): MNHNS, SASEGT. The CDR3 DNA reads TGTGCCAGCAGGGGGGGGCCTCCCCAGCATTTT. It specifies CASRGGPPQHF.

The chain uses TRBV13 and TRBJ1-1; TRBD1 might be the D (5 bases). The germline V gene has CDR1 PRHDT and CDR2 FYEKMQ (reference sequence). CDR3 size: 15 residues. V shed 5 bases and J shed 3 bases, with 16 bases lying between them. CDR3 protein: CASSDALGGDTEAFF. For the CDR3, the DNA is TGTGCCAGCAGCGACGCGCTGGGGGGTGACACTGAAGCTTTCTTT.